This T cell receptor beta chain was captured in a study of cytomegalovirus exposure and HLA in healthy donors. Findings and limits, study-wide: Most sequenced TCRs were rare (though some public TCRs occurred in many donors). It was found in a later analysis that first-cohort TCR clusters tended to co-occur in the 100 to 150 validation repertoires.

With respect to this clone: Its specificity is not known.

Only in-frame clones appear in the TCRdb table, and some are missing; sequencing was by immunoSEQ multiplex PCR. Here the sample spans about 120,000 clones, more than 75% being singletons. Donors were drawn from the 120-subject validation cohort, separate from the 666-subject first cohort. Germline values: CDR1 MDHEN, CDR2 SYDVKM. CDR3 length: 16 amino acids. Trimming removed 7 bases from V and 7 bases from J, with 23 bases in between. The sequenced sample consisted of PBMCs. The TCR originated in a woman aged 25 to 39 in good health and CMV-seropositive. The chain uses TRBV28 and TRBJ1-5, with D perhaps TRBD1 (6 bases). Here the CDR3 reads CASTSSRRGGLQPQHF. CDR3 nucleotide sequence: TGTGCCAGCACCTCCAGTCGCAGGGGCGGTCTGCAGCCCCAGCATTTT.